The entry below describes one T cell receptor beta chain. Using immunoSEQ multiplex PCR, the repertoire was profiled, and TCRdb retains in-frame clones only, with some absent. The table lists 55,000 to 85,000 clones, less than 95% of them singletons. This sample is drawn from a study of cytotoxic CD8 clonotypes in ibrutinib-treated CLL. CDR3 size: 14 residues. Germline CDR1 and CDR2: SQVTM and ANQGSEA. With V trimmed by 6 bases and J by 0 bases, 8 bases remained unmatched. This rearrangement joins TRBV29-1 to TRBJ2-7; 7 bases are shared with TRBD2. The receptor was derived from a human donor with chronic lymphocytic leukemia. Sequenced material: PBMCs, taken after 12 months of ibrutinib treatment. The CDR3 bases are TGCAGCGTGACGGGACTACTAAGCTCCTACGAGCAGTACTTC. Residues: CSVTGLLSSYEQYF.